The 30 T cell receptor beta chains listed next were all sequenced from one sample in a study of blood T cell repertoires in COVID-19. Sequenced by immunoSEQ multiplex PCR; TCRdb stores in-frame clones only, minus some. This table holds under 300,000 clones, 70% to 90% found once. The sample taken for sequencing was PBMCs or T cells enriched from blood (not recorded which). The receptors were gathered from a woman between 35 and 50 years old with acute COVID-19.

V usage is TRBV6-5 and J usage is TRBJ1-2; D not certain. Germline V CDR1 and CDR2: MNHEY, SVGAGI. The CDR3 is 12 amino acids. Trimming removed 11 bases from V and 0 bases from J, with 10 bases in between. In nucleotides, the CDR3 is TGTGCCGGAGGAGACCCTAACTATGGCTACACCTTC. This gives the protein CAGGDPNYGYTF.

The V and J genes are TRBV14 and TRBJ2-4; 8 nucleotides line up with TRBD2. V dropped 1 base and J dropped 3; count of bases not matched to a gene: 8. The CDR3 is 17 amino acids. The germline gives CDR1 SGHDN, CDR2 FVKESK. The CDR3 bases are TGTGCCAGCAGCCAAGCCGGGACTAGGGAGAACAAAAACATTCAGTACTTC. Translated, it gives CASSQAGTRENKNIQYF.

This clone has a single count. This chain links TRBV5-1 with TRBJ2-2; 8 nucleotides match TRBD2. Unmatched junction bases numbered 7, after V lost 5 bases and J lost 4 bases. Germline V gene lookup returns CDR1 SGHRS and CDR2 YFSETQ. The CDR3 has 15 residues. Here the CDR3 DNA reads TGCGCCAGCAGTACCAGCGGGGGAAGCACCGGGGAGCTGTTTTTT. Protein: CASSTSGGSTGELFF. Full variable domain (missing parts from reference TRBV5-1 and TRBJ2-2): KAGVTQTPRYLIKTRGQQVTLSCSPISGHRSVSWYQQTPGQGLQFLFEYFSETQRNKGNFPGRFSGRQFSNSRSEMNVSTLELGDSALYLCASSTSGGSTGELFFGEGSRLTVL.

The chain uses TRBV7-2 and TRBJ2-1, with D perhaps matching TRBD1 (6 bases). Germline V CDR1 and CDR2: SGHTA, FQGNSA. Trimming removed 5 bases from V and 1 base from J, with 9 bases in between. There are 14 residues in the CDR3. The CDR3 loop reads CASSQRGSYNEQFF. The CDR3, as DNA: TGTGCCAGCAGCCAGAGGGGGTCCTACAATGAGCAGTTCTTC.

Details on this clone: Sequence at one end of the junction differs from germline and may be a read error. The chain is built from TRBV29-1 and TRBJ2-2; possible D gene TRBD2, 7 bases. Germline V gives CDR1 SQVTM, CDR2 ANQGSEA. The CDR3 runs to 15 residues. The CDR3 here is CRVGGEGGGTGELFF. In DNA form, the CDR3 reads TGCCGCGTTGGGGGGGAGGGGGGGGGCACCGGGGAGCTGTTTTTT.

The V call is TRBV7-6, the J call TRBJ1-3, with D tentatively TRBD1 (5 bases). The CDR3 runs to 16 residues. The germline V gene encodes CDR1 SGHVS and CDR2 FNYEAQ. Deletions cut 0 bases from V and 4 bases from J, with 13 bases between. The CDR3 region is CASSLAGGQGGNTIYF. The CDR3 region has the DNA TGTGCCAGCAGCTTAGCGGGGGGTCAAGGCGGAAACACCATATATTTT.

This clone was seen a handful of times. The chain is built from TRBV7-9 and TRBJ2-7; D perhaps matches TRBD2 (6 bases). Germline values: CDR1 SEHNR, CDR2 FQNEAQ (reference sequence). Trimming took off 5 bases at V and 3 bases at J, with 14 bases between the two ends. This CDR3 is 14 amino acids long. The CDR3 DNA sequence: TGTGCCAGCAGCCTTAGCGGCGCCCTCTACGAGCAGTACGTC. It is translated as CASSLSGALYEQYV.

The chain recombines TRBV7-2 with TRBJ2-3, with D maybe TRBD2 (5 bases). The V end lost 5 bases, the J end lost 1 base, and 10 bases lay between the germline ends. This CDR3 spans 14 amino acids. CDR1 SGHTA and CDR2 FQGNSA come from the germline V gene. The CDR3 sequence: CASSPSSGTDTQYF. The CDR3 DNA reads TGTGCCAGCAGCCCAAGTAGCGGCACAGATACGCAGTATTTT.

This sequence joins TRBV19 and TRBJ2-2; a possible D gene is TRBD1 (6 bases). The CDR3 runs 16 residues. The V gene lost 3 bases and the J gene lost 3 bases, with 14 bases spanning the gap. Germline V gene lookup returns CDR1 LNHDA and CDR2 SQIVND (reference sequence). CDR3 amino acids: CASSISGTIYTGELFF. CDR3 sequence (DNA): TGTGCCAGTAGTATCTCGGGGACAATATACACCGGGGAGCTGTTTTTT.

V and J are TRBV11-2 and TRBJ2-7, with D possibly TRBD1 on 6 matching bases. Trimming stripped 6 bases from V and 7 bases from J, with 19 bases between. Germline loops: CDR1 SGHAT, CDR2 FQNNGV. This CDR3 has 14 amino acids. CDR3 DNA sequence: TGTGCCAGCAGACAAAGGGGGATAACGGGGGAGCAGTACTTC. Amino acid sequence: CASRQRGITGEQYF.

The V and J genes are TRBV3-1 (or the pseudogene TRBV3-2) and TRBJ2-3; 7 bases agree with TRBD2. The V gene's germline CDR1 is LGHDT and CDR2 YNNKEL (reference sequence). V lost 1 base, J lost 1 base, and 5 bases stayed unmatched. CDR3 size: 16 residues. CDR3 amino acids: CASSQGVGGGTDTQYF. CDR3 DNA sequence: TGTGCCAGCAGCCAAGGGGTTGGGGGGGGCACAGATACGCAGTATTTT.

V usage is TRBV5-6 and J usage is TRBJ1-1, with 7 bases matching TRBD1. CDR1 is SGHDT and CDR2 is YYEEEE in the germline V gene. CDR3 length: 14 amino acids. With 4 bases clipped from V and 8 bases from J, the junction kept 11 bases outside the gene matches. The CDR3 sequence: CASSVFGTASEAFF. CDR3 in DNA: TGTGCCAGCAGCGTTTTCGGGACAGCCTCCGAAGCTTTCTTT. Full variable domain (outside the CDR3, taken from reference TRBV5-6 and TRBJ1-1): DAGVTQSPTHLIKTRGQQVTLRCSPKSGHDTVSWYQQALGQGPQFIFQYYEEEERQRGNFPDRFSGHQFPNYSSELNVNALLLGDSALYLCASSVFGTASEAFFGQGTRLTVV.

V and J are TRBV12-5 and TRBJ1-2; 8 bases line up with TRBD1. Germline trimming cut 1 base from V and 0 bases from J; bases unmatched to any gene: 10. The CDR3 extends over 18 amino acids. Germline loops: CDR1 LGHNT, CDR2 FRNRAP. The CDR3 nucleotides read TGTGCTAGTGGTTTGGCCACCGGGACAGGAGAAGCTAACTATGGCTACACCTTC. Protein sequence: CASGLATGTGEANYGYTF.

J is TRBJ1-1 and V is TRBV5-8; TRBD1 matches 7 bases. In germline, CDR1 is SGHTS, CDR2 YDEGEE. J gave up 4 bases and V 3 bases, and 6 bases lay outside the gene matches. The CDR3 length is 14 residues. CDR3 sequence: CASSSYRGGTEAFF. For the CDR3, the DNA is TGTGCCAGCAGCTCCTACAGGGGTGGCACTGAAGCTTTCTTT.

With respect to this clone: Other DNA sequences in the sample encode the same CDR3. The genes are TRBV5-1 and TRBJ2-1, with 9 positions matching TRBD1. Trimming removed 0 bases from V and 4 bases from J; junction bases left unmatched: 2. The CDR3 spans 15 residues. The germline V gene has CDR1 SGHRS and CDR2 YFSETQ. The CDR3 nucleotides are TGCGCCAGCAGCTTGGGTGGGACAGGGTACAATGAGCAGTTCTTC. Amino acid sequence: CASSLGGTGYNEQFF.

The rearrangement links TRBV3-1 (or the pseudogene TRBV3-2) to TRBJ2-2; D possibly corresponds to TRBD1 (6 bases). The CDR3 is 15 amino acids. V was trimmed by 4 bases and J by 6 bases, leaving 15 bases between them. Germline-derived CDR1 and CDR2 are LGHDT and YNNKEL (reference sequence). In nucleotides, the CDR3 is TGTGCCAGCAGCCGGGGGCTAGCCTCCTCCGGGGAGCTGTTTTTT. Encoded protein: CASSRGLASSGELFF.

V usage is TRBV6-4 and J usage is TRBJ1-1; the match to TRBD1 covers 7 bases. The CDR3 is made up of 13 amino acids. In germline, CDR1 is MRHNA, CDR2 SNTAGT. V lost 6 bases, J lost 4 bases, and 5 bases stayed unmatched. The CDR3 sequence is CASSPRGLTEAFF. CDR3 DNA sequence: TGTGCCAGCAGCCCGAGGGGGCTCACTGAAGCTTTCTTT.

This chain joins TRBV11-3 and TRBJ2-5; D uncertain. Per germline, CDR1 SGHNT and CDR2 YENEEA. The V gene lost 5 bases and the J gene lost 2 bases, with 12 bases spanning the gap. CDR3 length: 14 residues. CDR3 sequence reads: CASSPPPRQETQYF. The CDR3 DNA reads as TGTGCCAGCAGCCCTCCCCCCCGGCAAGAGACCCAGTACTTC.

This clone was found once. This chain links TRBV30 with TRBJ1-5; 8 nucleotides align to TRBD1. V shed 1 base and J 6 bases; nucleotides not matched to a gene: 5. The CDR3 runs 14 residues. Germline CDR1 is GTSNPN and CDR2 is SVGIG (reference sequence). The CDR3 coding sequence is TGTGCCTGGAGTGCACAGGGGGGTTTTCAGCCCCAGCATTTT. It yields the protein CAWSAQGGFQPQHF.

The J gene is TRBJ1-1, the V gene TRBV7-2, with a possible D match to TRBD1 (6 bases). V was cut by 7 bases and J by 4 bases, with 16 bases left in between. Per the germline V gene, CDR1 is SGHTA and CDR2 is FQGNSA. This CDR3 is built from 14 residues. CDR3 residues: CASTPATGVTEAFF. The CDR3 DNA is TGTGCCAGCACCCCTGCGACAGGAGTCACTGAAGCTTTCTTT.

CDR3 sequence (DNA): TGTGCCAGCAGTACAGGGACAGTGAACACTGAAGCTTTCTTT. Translated: CASSTGTVNTEAFF. J is TRBJ1-1 and V is TRBV6-5; 7 positions agree with TRBD1. This CDR3 region has 14 residues. V shed 5 bases and J 0 bases; nucleotides not matched to a gene: 3. CDR1 is MNHEY and CDR2 is SVGAGI in the germline V gene.

The chain has TRBV7-9 and TRBJ2-3; TRBD2 matches at 16 bases. The CDR3 spans 17 residues. Germline V gene data show CDR1 as SEHNR and CDR2 as FQNEAQ (reference sequence). J lost 5 bases, V lost 4 bases, and 6 bases had no gene match. The CDR3 loop reads CASSSGLAGGPRDTQYF. The CDR3 DNA reads as TGTGCCAGCAGCTCGGGACTAGCGGGAGGGCCAAGAGATACGCAGTATTTT.

Written as DNA, the CDR3 is TGTGCCAGCAGTGAAGCCCTAGGACTAGCGGGACTCAATGAGCAGTTCTTC. Amino acid sequence: CASSEALGLAGLNEQFF. This chain uses TRBV2 with TRBJ2-1; 12 bases are a match to TRBD2. From germline, CDR1 is SNHLY and CDR2 FYNNEI. The CDR3 totals 17 residues. Trimming removed 0 bases from V and 6 bases from J; junction bases left unmatched: 6.

The genes are TRBV7-9 and TRBJ2-7, with D tentatively TRBD2 (6 bases). Trimming removed 2 bases at V and 0 bases at J, with 14 bases between. There are 16 residues in the CDR3. CDR1 and CDR2 (germline): SEHNR, FQNEAQ (reference sequence). The CDR3, as DNA: TGTGCCAGCAGCTTATCCCTCCGGGGGTCCTCCTACGAGCAGTACTTC. Translating gives CASSLSLRGSSYEQYF.

The CDR3 DNA follows: TGCGCCAGCAGCCACCCACAGGGATTCCCCTACGAGCAGTACTTC. Its translation: CASSHPQGFPYEQYF. The gene calls are TRBV5-1 and TRBJ2-7; possibly TRBD1 for D (6 bases). Trimming cost V 4 bases and J 2 bases, with 16 bases left between them. The germline V gene has CDR1 SGHRS and CDR2 YFSETQ. The CDR3 runs 15 residues.

The rearrangement uses TRBV11-2 and TRBJ1-2, with TRBD1 matching 7 bases. The CDR3 is 17 amino acids. Trimming cost V 0 bases and J 8 bases; bases outside gene matches: 15. The germline CDR1 and CDR2 sequences are SGHAT and FQNNGV. The CDR3 spells CASSLDPAGGDVKGYTF. CDR3 coding DNA: TGTGCCAGCAGCTTAGATCCGGCAGGGGGTGACGTTAAAGGCTACACCTTC.

The chain couples TRBV18 to TRBJ2-3; maybe TRBD1 (6 bases). V shed 4 bases and J shed 1 base, with 15 bases lying between them. CDR1 and CDR2 (germline): KGHSH, LQKENI. The CDR3 extends over 16 amino acids. CDR3 residues: CASSLLVGQRTDTQYF. CDR3 DNA: TGTGCCAGCTCACTATTAGTCGGACAGCGCACAGATACGCAGTATTTT. Looking up the rest from reference TRBV18 and TRBJ2-3 gives the full variable domain: NAGVMQNPRHLVRRRGQEARLRCSPMKGHSHVYWYRQLPEEGLKFMVYLQKENIIDESGMPKERFSAEFPKEGPSILRIQQVVRGDSAAYFCASSLLVGQRTDTQYFGPGTRLTVL.

In this sample, this clone turned up once. V is TRBV11-3 and J is TRBJ2-1; TRBD1 matches at 9 bases. The CDR3 is made up of 15 amino acids. The germline CDR1 and CDR2 sequences are SGHNT and YENEEA. The ends lost 5 bases at V and 7 bases at J; junction bases unmatched: 9. DNA for the CDR3: TGTGCCAGCAGCCCAGGCGGGACAGGGAAAAATGAGCAGTTCTTC. Residues: CASSPGGTGKNEQFF.

Written as DNA, the CDR3 is TGTGCCAGCAGCTTAGAGGGGACAAAGAACACTGAAGCTTTCTTT. As protein: CASSLEGTKNTEAFF. The chain recombines TRBV11-3 with TRBJ1-1; D might be TRBD1 (6 bases). This CDR3 comprises 15 residues. Germline V lookup: CDR1 SGHNT, CDR2 YENEEA. Trimming removed 0 bases from V and 1 base from J, with 9 bases in between.

This chain links TRBV6-2 or TRBV6-3 with TRBJ2-7, with D uncertain. V lost 3 bases and J lost 6, with 12 bases in between. From germline, CDR1 is MNHEY and CDR2 SVGEGT. This CDR3 region has 13 residues. CDR3 nucleotides: TGTGCCAGCAGTTATTTGGGCTCCGGCGAGCAGTACGTC. Translation gives CASSYLGSGEQYV.